What follows are 11 T cell receptor beta chains derived from one specimen sequenced in a study of blood T cell repertoires in COVID-19. Measured with immunoSEQ multiplex PCR; TCRdb has only the in-frame clones, and not every one. The sample has around 46,000 clones; roughly 84% are singletons. The sequenced material came from peripheral blood. The receptor source for this set is a man between 65 and 85 years old with acute or convalescent COVID-19.

The CDR3, as DNA: TGTGCCAGCAGTTACTCGAGTGAACAGCCCCAGCATTTT. Its protein is CASSYSSEQPQHF. The J gene is TRBJ1-5, the V gene TRBV6-6; the D is unclear. The CDR3 is 13 residues long. V lost 0 bases to trimming and J lost 7 bases, with 7 bases between them. Germline lookup yields CDR1 MNHNY and CDR2 SVGAGI (reference sequence).

This chain links TRBV5-1 with TRBJ1-1; the D gene is possibly TRBD1 (6 bases). Germline V lookup: CDR1 SGHRS, CDR2 YFSETQ. With 3 bases removed from V and 8 bases from J, the gap between germline ends came to 17 bases. The CDR3 contains 14 residues. CDR3 amino acids: CASSSLPGTTEAFF. CDR3 DNA: TGCGCCAGCAGCTCACTTCCCGGGACAACGGAAGCTTTCTTT.

This chain connects TRBV28 to TRBJ2-3, with 9 bases lining up with TRBD2. This CDR3 is 18 amino acids long. Trimming took 6 bases from V and 4 from J; bases not matched to a gene: 17. Germline CDR1 and CDR2: MDHEN and SYDVKM. The CDR3 here is CASSSSGFRGREADTQYF. The CDR3 DNA follows: TGTGCCAGCAGCTCGTCAGGGTTTCGCGGGAGGGAAGCAGATACGCAGTATTTT.

The genes are TRBV4-3 and TRBJ1-1; D is uncertain. The germline V and J ends were trimmed by 6 bases and 2 bases, with 10 bases remaining between them. Germline values: CDR1 LGHNA, CDR2 YSLEER. CDR3 length: 13 amino acids. Here the CDR3 reads CASSYTANTEAFF. The CDR3 nucleotides are TGCGCCAGCAGTTATACAGCTAACACTGAAGCTTTCTTT.

The chain is built from TRBV19 and TRBJ1-5, with 11 bases fitting TRBD1. Germline V CDR1 and CDR2: LNHDA, SQIVND (reference sequence). V shed 9 bases and J 4 bases; nucleotides not matched to a gene: 8. The CDR3 is 15 residues long. This CDR3 reads CASNPGTGGNQPQHF. The CDR3 DNA sequence: TGTGCCAGCAATCCCGGGACAGGGGGGAATCAGCCCCAGCATTTT.

The rearrangement joins TRBV11-2 to TRBJ2-5; TRBD2 agrees at 10 bases. Germline assignment: CDR1 SGHAT and CDR2 FQNNGV. The CDR3 spans 16 residues. Trimming removed 5 bases from V and 4 bases from J; junction bases left unmatched: 10. The CDR3 region has the DNA TGTGCCAGCAGCCTTGCTAGCGGGGGAGCGGGAGAGACCCAGTACTTC. Its translation: CASSLASGGAGETQYF. Together with reference TRBV11-2 and TRBJ2-5, the CDR3 gives the full variable domain: EAGVAQSPRYKIIEKRQSVAFWCNPISGHATLYWYQQILGQGPKLLIQFQNNGVVDDSQLPKDRFSAERLKGVDSTLKIQPAKLEDSAVYLCASSLASGGAGETQYFGPGTRLLVL.

This clone has only a few counts. This chain uses TRBV18 with TRBJ2-2, with 8 bases that match TRBD2. In germline, CDR1 is KGHSH, CDR2 LQKENI. This CDR3 region has 16 residues. Trimming took 0 bases from V and 7 from J; bases not matched to a gene: 7. CDR3 sequence: CASSPPVSGIGGELFF. The CDR3 DNA follows: TGTGCCAGCTCACCACCGGTTAGCGGGATTGGCGGGGAGCTGTTTTTT.

The rearrangement links TRBV6-5 to TRBJ2-1; maybe TRBD2 (5 bases). CDR1 is MNHEY, CDR2 SVGAGI, per germline. This CDR3 contains 14 residues. Trimming took 6 bases from V and 7 from J, leaving 16 bases between them. In DNA form, the CDR3 reads TGTGCCAGCAGAAGGGTAATAGCGCAGAATGAGCAGTTCTTC. Translated: CASRRVIAQNEQFF.

This chain joins TRBV9 and TRBJ1-3, with D uncertain. V gave up 5 bases and J gave up 0 bases, with 12 bases separating them. The CDR3 has 15 residues. CDR1 SGDLS and CDR2 YYNGEE come from the germline V gene. CDR3 bases: TGTGCCAGCAGTATTAGCCCTAGCTCTGGAAACACCATATATTTT. It yields the protein CASSISPSSGNTIYF.

The V gene is TRBV29-1, the J gene TRBJ1-2, with TRBD1 matching over 9 bases. The CDR3 contains 14 residues. V trimming: 5 bases; J trimming: 5 bases; junction bases outside the gene matches: 9. Germline-derived CDR1 and CDR2 are SQVTM and ANQGSEA. CDR3 nucleotides: TGCAGCGTTAAGGGACAGGGACCTACGTATGGCTACACCTTC. It is translated as CSVKGQGPTYGYTF.

The CDR3 sequence is CATGPSGGARGYTF. The CDR3 DNA follows: TGTGCCACCGGTCCCTCGGGGGGCGCGCGTGGCTACACCTTC. The V gene is TRBV6-5, the J gene TRBJ1-2; tentative D call: TRBD1 (6 bases). V lost 10 bases, J lost 7 bases, and 22 bases lay in between. Germline lookup yields CDR1 MNHEY and CDR2 SVGAGI. This CDR3 region has 14 residues.